The 11 T cell receptor beta chains in this list originate from one sample, sequenced in a study of cytomegalovirus exposure and HLA in healthy donors. Vbeta (60) and Jbeta (13) primers were used in the PCR. Data came from immunoSEQ multiplex PCR; TCRdb stores just in-frame clones and leaves some out. The repertoire shows 38,000 or so clones; the top ten hold about 9.2%. Sample: PBMCs. The receptor set was obtained from a man aged 35 to 55 in good health and CMV-seropositive.

V and J are TRBV5-3 and TRBJ2-7; perhaps TRBD1 as D (6 bases). TRBV5-3 is an ORF, and what it does is uncertain. The CDR3 sequence is 17 residues long. Trimming left V 0 bases short and J 4 bases short, with 20 bases between. CDR3 coding DNA: TGTGCCAGAAGCTTGGCCCCCAAGCAGGGGATGAAGTACGAGCAGTACTTC. Translated, it gives CARSLAPKQGMKYEQYF.

This chain joins TRBV10-3 and TRBJ1-3, with 10 bases identical to TRBD1. Per the germline V gene, CDR1 is ENHRY and CDR2 is SYGVKD. This CDR3 region has 16 residues. V lost 3 bases to trimming and J lost 2 bases; unmatched junction nucleotides: 4. This CDR3 reads CAISDPGQGAGNTIYF. In DNA form, the CDR3 reads TGTGCCATCAGTGACCCCGGACAGGGGGCTGGAAACACCATATATTTT.

The J gene is TRBJ1-1, the V gene TRBV5-6; D possibly corresponds to TRBD1 (6 bases). Trimming left V 1 base short and J 5 bases short, with 15 bases between. This CDR3 has 15 amino acids. Germline V CDR1 and CDR2: SGHDT, YYEEEE. The CDR3 DNA reads as TGTGCCAGCAGCTTGTGGGCAGGGGCAGGGACTGAAGCTTTCTTT. It is translated as CASSLWAGAGTEAFF.

This rearrangement joins TRBV29-1 to TRBJ1-5; TRBD1 aligns across 9 bases. CDR1 and CDR2 from the germline V gene are SQVTM and ANQGSEA. This CDR3 contains 13 residues. The ends lost 6 bases at V and 5 bases at J; junction bases unmatched: 5. The CDR3 is CSVQGAVDQPQHF. The CDR3 bases are TGCAGCGTACAGGGGGCGGTGGATCAGCCCCAGCATTTT. Filled out from reference TRBV29-1 and TRBJ1-5, the complete variable domain reads SAVISQKPSRDICQRGTSLTIQCQVDSQVTMMFWYRQQPGQSLTLIATANQGSEATYESGFVIDKFPISRPNLTFSTLTVSNMSPEDSSIYLCSVQGAVDQPQHFGDGTRLSIL.

This chain connects TRBV5-1 to TRBJ2-7; TRBD2 is a possible D gene (5 bases). In germline, CDR1 is SGHRS, CDR2 YFSETQ. The CDR3 runs to 13 residues. Trimming took off 0 bases at V and 3 bases at J, with 7 bases between the two ends. The CDR3 is CASSLASSYEQYF. The CDR3 nucleotides read TGCGCCAGCAGCTTGGCTAGCAGCTACGAGCAGTACTTC.

This chain joins TRBV5-4 and TRBJ1-5, with 7 bases matching TRBD1. With 0 bases clipped from V and 3 bases from J, the junction kept 9 bases outside the gene matches. Per the germline V gene, CDR1 is SGHNT and CDR2 is YYREEE (reference sequence). The CDR3 is 17 residues long. The CDR3 coding sequence is TGTGCCAGCAGCTTGGCCAGGGGGGCACAGTACAATCAGCCCCAGCATTTT. Translating it yields CASSLARGAQYNQPQHF.

The chain has TRBV29-1 and TRBJ1-1, with 7 bases lining up with TRBD1. CDR3 length equals 14 residues. V was pared by 6 bases and J by 1 base, with 8 bases of the junction left unmatched. Germline CDR1 is SQVTM and CDR2 is ANQGSEA. The CDR3 DNA reads as TGCAGCGTCGAACCGCGACAGGGGAACACTGAAGCTTTCTTT. It is translated as CSVEPRQGNTEAFF.

This rearrangement joins TRBV2 to TRBJ2-7, with 7 bases matching TRBD2. The CDR3 runs 15 residues. The germline gives CDR1 SNHLY, CDR2 FYNNEI. V dropped 3 bases and J dropped 13; count of bases not matched to a gene: 18. The CDR3 DNA follows: TGTGCCAGCAGTGAGGCTTGGCGGACGGCGGGAGAGGAATACTTC. It specifies CASSEAWRTAGEEYF.

V usage is TRBV7-2 and J usage is TRBJ2-7, with 8 bases aligning to TRBD1. The V gene end was trimmed by 4 bases and the J gene end by 0 bases; junction bases not matched to a gene: 5. CDR1 SGHTA and CDR2 FQGNSA come from the germline V gene. The CDR3 consists of 15 residues. CDR3: CASSSSGQGSYEQYF. CDR3 nucleotide sequence: TGTGCCAGCAGCTCCAGCGGACAGGGCTCCTACGAGCAGTACTTC.

The rearrangement links TRBV27 to TRBJ1-1, with D maybe TRBD1 (6 bases). CDR3 length: 12 amino acids. V lost 7 bases and J lost 12, with 18 bases in between. Germline V CDR1 and CDR2: MNHEY, SMNVEV (reference sequence). The CDR3 protein is CASTRIGQLTFF. DNA for the CDR3: TGTGCCAGCACAAGGATTGGACAGTTAACTTTCTTT.

The V gene is TRBV5-6, the J gene TRBJ1-4, with D possibly matching TRBD1 (6 bases). Germline values: CDR1 SGHDT, CDR2 YYEEEE. Trimming took off 5 bases at V and 8 bases at J, with 19 bases between the two ends. The CDR3 is made up of 15 amino acids. In DNA form, the CDR3 reads TGTGCCAGCAGTAACGGGGGGGCCGGGACCGAAAAACTGTTTTTT. Amino acid sequence: CASSNGGAGTEKLFF. Using reference TRBV5-6 and TRBJ1-4 for the parts outside the CDR3, the full variable domain is DAGVTQSPTHLIKTRGQQVTLRCSPKSGHDTVSWYQQALGQGPQFIFQYYEEEERQRGNFPDRFSGHQFPNYSSELNVNALLLGDSALYLCASSNGGAGTEKLFFGSGTQLSVL.